The next 10 T cell receptor beta chains were all read from a single sample in a study of identical twins. MiXCR, run by TCRdb on the 5' RACE reads, gives a single entry per CDR3 protein. The sample holds 350,000 to 400,000 distinct CDR3 sequences; roughly 10% are singletons and the top ten take under 10%. The sample was naive T cells sorted from blood. These receptors were collected from a woman between 45 and 65 years old in good health.

In this sample, this clonotype turned up many times. CDR3 loop: CSARVPIFYGYTF. The CDR3 DNA reads as TGCAGTGCTAGAGTCCCGATCTTCTATGGCTACACCTTC. The chain uses TRBV20-1 and TRBJ1-2; D is uncertain. Germline V lookup: CDR1 DFQATT, CDR2 SNEGSKA (reference sequence). The CDR3 has 13 residues. V gave up 1 base and J gave up 4 bases, with 10 bases separating them.

This chain links TRBV19 with TRBJ1-1, with D perhaps TRBD1 (5 bases). V gave up 1 base and J gave up 0 bases, with 15 bases separating them. Germline CDR1 and CDR2: LNHDA and SQIVND (reference sequence). This CDR3 has 17 amino acids. CDR3 region: CASSIGPVGALNTEAFF. CDR3 nucleotide sequence: TGTGCCAGTAGTATAGGTCCGGTTGGGGCCTTGAACACTGAAGCTTTCTTT. Supplemented by reference TRBV19 and TRBJ1-1, the full variable domain reads DGGITQSPKYLFRKEGQNVTLSCEQNLNHDAMYWYRQDPGQGLRLIYYSQIVNDFQKGDIAEGYSVSREKKESFPLTVTSAQKNPTAFYLCASSIGPVGALNTEAFFGQGTRLTVV.

This clonotype was counted at least ten times. V usage is TRBV12-3 or TRBV12-4 and J usage is TRBJ2-1; 14 bases are a match to TRBD2. There are 15 residues in the CDR3. Trimming took 7 bases from V and 5 from J; bases not matched to a gene: 4. The CDR3: CASTRTSGRNNEQFF. The CDR3 bases are TGTGCCAGCACTAGGACTAGCGGGAGGAACAATGAGCAGTTCTTC.

This clonotype was seen only a few times. The chain carries TRBV7-8 and TRBJ2-1, with 12 bases matching TRBD2. CDR3 length equals 16 residues. From germline, CDR1 is SGHVS and CDR2 FQNEAQ. With 0 bases clipped from V and 9 bases from J, the junction kept 6 bases outside the gene matches. CDR3: CASSLAPSGRVGEQFF. CDR3 DNA: TGTGCCAGCAGCTTAGCGCCTAGCGGGAGGGTGGGTGAGCAGTTCTTC.

In DNA form, the CDR3 reads TGCAGTGCTAGAGATCTGGGTAGTCACTCCTACGAGCAGTACGTC. Translating it yields CSARDLGSHSYEQYV. The chain has TRBV20-1 and TRBJ2-7; D remains ambiguous. This CDR3 spans 15 amino acids. V lost 0 bases to trimming and J lost 0 bases, with 12 bases between them. Germline CDR1 DFQATT, CDR2 SNEGSKA (reference sequence).

This clonotype was picked up many times. The rearrangement joins TRBV5-1 to TRBJ1-2; D perhaps matches TRBD1 (5 bases). Trimming stripped 3 bases from V and 4 bases from J, with 13 bases between. The CDR3 has 14 residues. The germline V gene has CDR1 SGHRS and CDR2 YFSETQ. The CDR3 DNA follows: TGCGCCAGCAGCTCCAGGGATCTGCGCTATGGCTACACCTTC. This encodes CASSSRDLRYGYTF.

The gene calls are TRBV4-1 and TRBJ2-1; TRBD2 matches at 8 bases. Germline V lookup: CDR1 MGHRA, CDR2 YSYEKL. CDR3 size: 15 residues. V lost 4 bases to trimming and J lost 5 bases; unmatched junction nucleotides: 7. In DNA form, the CDR3 reads TGCGCCAGCAGCCGCCCGACTAGCGTCCACAATGAGCAGTTCTTC. Its translation is CASSRPTSVHNEQFF.

The J gene is TRBJ2-6, the V gene TRBV15; D is uncertain. Germline V CDR1 and CDR2: LNHNV, YYDKDF (reference sequence). V was trimmed by 7 bases and J by 0 bases, leaving 10 bases between them. The CDR3 is made up of 15 amino acids. The CDR3, as DNA: TGTGCCACCACAAAAACAGTCTCTGGGGCCAACGTCCTGACTTTC. Its protein product is CATTKTVSGANVLTF.

This clonotype has more than one count but fewer than ten. V is TRBV12-3 or TRBV12-4 and J is TRBJ2-5; D gene unclear. The CDR3 consists of 13 residues. V was shortened by 3 bases and J by 3 bases, with 8 bases between the two germline ends. The DNA for the CDR3 is TGTGCCAGCAGTTTCTCAGAAGAAGAGACCCAGTACTTC. Translating gives CASSFSEEETQYF.

Ten or more counts support this clonotype. The J gene is TRBJ1-4, the V gene TRBV20-1; 7 bases fit TRBD1. V shed 6 bases and J 6 bases; nucleotides not matched to a gene: 10. The CDR3 runs to 14 residues. Germline-derived CDR1 and CDR2 are DFQATT and SNEGSKA (reference sequence). CDR3 protein: CSATENRGDEKLFF. The DNA of the CDR3 is TGCAGTGCGACAGAAAACAGGGGTGATGAAAAACTGTTTTTT.